This passage covers 24 T cell receptor beta chains from one sample sequenced in a study of cytomegalovirus exposure and HLA in healthy donors. The PCR employed 60 Vbeta primers together with 13 Jbeta primers. Sequencing was performed with immunoSEQ multiplex PCR; in TCRdb, only in-frame clones are kept and a portion is missing. This sample has under 200,000 clones, with 82% found just once. Sequencing input: PBMCs. The receptor source for this set is a girl aged 5-17 years in good health and CMV-seropositive.

This clone was seen only once. This chain uses TRBV5-5 with TRBJ1-2; maybe TRBD1 (6 bases). Trimming pared 4 bases from V and 3 bases from J, leaving 16 bases between. This CDR3 region has 15 residues. Per the germline V gene, CDR1 is SGHKS and CDR2 is YYEKEE (reference sequence). The CDR3 here is CASSPTGLDYYGYTF. The CDR3 region has the DNA TGTGCCAGCAGCCCTACAGGGCTCGATTACTATGGCTACACCTTC.

The genes are TRBV28 and TRBJ1-5, with 8 bases identical to TRBD1. This CDR3 spans 16 amino acids. Per germline, CDR1 MDHEN and CDR2 SYDVKM. V trimming: 5 bases; J trimming: 6 bases; junction bases outside the gene matches: 12. This CDR3 reads CASSAISPGGSQPQHF. The CDR3 region has the DNA TGTGCCAGCAGTGCCATATCCCCAGGGGGCAGTCAGCCCCAGCATTTT.

CDR3 region: CASSLKYRISYGYTF. DNA for the CDR3: TGTGCCAGCAGTTTAAAGTACAGGATTTCTTATGGCTACACCTTC. The chain links TRBV28 to TRBJ1-2, with a possible D match to TRBD1 (5 bases). Per germline, CDR1 MDHEN and CDR2 SYDVKM. V shed 2 bases and J shed 5 bases, with 15 bases lying between them. The length of the CDR3 is 15 residues.

This clone was counted a single time. V usage is TRBV6-4 and J usage is TRBJ2-1; 9 nucleotides align to TRBD1. Germline lookup yields CDR1 MRHNA and CDR2 SNTAGT. V gave up 8 bases and J gave up 1 base; unmatched junction bases: 6. CDR3 size: 15 residues. The CDR3 sequence: CASSRGQGSYNEQFF. CDR3 in DNA: TGTGCCAGCTCTCGTGGACAGGGGTCCTACAATGAGCAGTTCTTC.

The V and J genes are TRBV6-5 and TRBJ1-1; D is possibly TRBD1 (5 bases). There are 12 residues in the CDR3. The V gene lost 7 bases and the J gene lost 4 bases, with 10 bases spanning the gap. CDR1 is MNHEY and CDR2 is SVGAGI in the germline V gene. The CDR3 region has the DNA TGTGCCAGCACAGGGTTAGGCACTGAAGCTTTCTTT. Its protein is CASTGLGTEAFF.

Comments on this clone: Its ends do not fully match the called genes, so a read error is possible. The rearrangement links TRBV19 to TRBJ1-2, with D tentatively TRBD1 (6 bases). The CDR3 has 14 residues. Germline V gene sequence: CDR1 LNHDA, CDR2 SQIVND (reference sequence). CDR3 sequence (DNA): TGTGCCAGTAGTACCGACCTCGGGGCAGGGGAGAAATTCTTC. It yields the protein CASSTDLGAGEKFF.

This clone was detected once. The chain employs TRBV27 and TRBJ2-7; D gene uncertain. The CDR3 spans 14 residues. Trimming shortened V by 2 bases and J by 5 bases, and 13 bases separated the two germline ends. Germline V CDR1 and CDR2: MNHEY, SMNVEV (reference sequence). The CDR3 nucleotides read TGTGCCAGCAGTTTAGGAGCATCGCCCCACGAGCAGTACTTC. Translation gives CASSLGASPHEQYF.

This chain joins TRBV27 and TRBJ2-3; weak D call: TRBD2 (5 bases). V shed 6 bases and J shed 1 base, with 14 bases lying between them. This CDR3 comprises 15 residues. Germline assignment: CDR1 MNHEY and CDR2 SMNVEV (reference sequence). CDR3 nucleotide sequence: TGTGCCAGCAGCCAGGCACTAGATGGCACAGATACGCAGTATTTT. It specifies CASSQALDGTDTQYF.

The chain couples TRBV19 to TRBJ2-1, with 7 bases identical to TRBD2. There are 15 residues in the CDR3. With 6 bases clipped from V and 6 bases from J, the junction kept 11 bases outside the gene matches. The germline CDR1 and CDR2 sequences are LNHDA and SQIVND (reference sequence). The chain's CDR3 is CASRDTGLILNEQFF. For the CDR3, the DNA is TGTGCCAGTAGAGATACGGGACTAATTCTCAATGAGCAGTTCTTC.

The V gene is TRBV6-1, the J gene TRBJ2-7; TRBD1 is a possible D gene (6 bases). Per germline, CDR1 MNHNS and CDR2 SASEGT. The CDR3 has 14 amino acids. With 5 bases removed from V and 2 bases from J, the gap between germline ends came to 13 bases. CDR3 bases: TGTGCCAGCAGTTTGACAGGAGAAACCTACGAGCAGTACTTC. Encoded protein: CASSLTGETYEQYF.

The chain is built from TRBV5-1 and TRBJ1-1, with 10 bases aligning to TRBD1. The trim removed 4 bases at V and 3 bases at J, leaving 6 bases unmatched. The CDR3 is 15 residues long. In germline, CDR1 is SGHRS, CDR2 YFSETQ. CDR3 in amino acids: CASSPGTGVDTEAFF. Here the CDR3 DNA reads TGCGCCAGCAGCCCAGGGACAGGGGTCGACACTGAAGCTTTCTTT.

This sequence joins TRBV11-1 and TRBJ2-5, with 7 bases aligning to TRBD1. In germline, CDR1 is SGHAT, CDR2 FQDESV (reference sequence). Losses at the gene ends were 4 bases for V and 2 bases for J; bases not matched to a gene: 10. CDR3 length: 16 amino acids. The CDR3 protein is CASSSMGSGGQETQYF. CDR3 DNA sequence: TGTGCCAGCAGCTCAATGGGTTCAGGGGGACAAGAGACCCAGTACTTC.

This sequence joins TRBV11-3 and TRBJ2-1, with a tentative D call TRBD1 (5 bases). Germline CDR1 is SGHNT and CDR2 is YENEEA. The CDR3 spans 14 residues. Between the trimmed V and J ends, which lost 4 bases and 2 bases, there was a span of 9 bases. CDR3 protein: CASSSTGAYNEQFF. The CDR3, as DNA: TGTGCCAGCAGCTCCACAGGAGCCTACAATGAGCAGTTCTTC.

V gene TRBV4-3 combines with J gene TRBJ2-1, with TRBD2 as a possible D gene (5 bases). Trimming removed 4 bases from V and 7 bases from J, with 14 bases in between. CDR3 length: 14 residues. In germline, CDR1 is LGHNA, CDR2 YSLEER. In DNA form, the CDR3 reads TGCGCCAGCAGCCCGGAGTACACGGGAAATGAGCAGTTCTTC. Residues: CASSPEYTGNEQFF.

The rearrangement uses TRBV7-2 and TRBJ2-5; 12 bases match TRBD1. CDR1 and CDR2 from the germline V gene are SGHTA and FQGNSA. J was trimmed by 5 bases and V by 3 bases; bases with no gene match: 10. This CDR3 is 17 amino acids long. The CDR3 nucleotides read TGTGCCAGCAGCTTGCAAACCGGGACAGGGGGCCGGGAGACCCAGTACTTC. The encoded protein is CASSLQTGTGGRETQYF.

The chain carries TRBV7-3 and TRBJ1-1; TRBD1 might be the D (6 bases). There are 14 residues in the CDR3. Between the trimmed V and J ends, which lost 0 bases and 3 bases, there was a span of 8 bases. The germline V gene has CDR1 SGHTA and CDR2 FQGTGA. CDR3 sequence: CASSLTGGDTEAFF. Written as DNA, the CDR3 is TGTGCCAGCAGCTTAACAGGGGGGGACACTGAAGCTTTCTTT.

There are a few counts of this clone. J is TRBJ2-1 and V is TRBV14, with D tentatively TRBD1 (6 bases). The CDR3 is 14 amino acids. Germline CDR1 reads SGHDN; CDR2 reads FVKESK. Trimming cost V 3 bases and J 7 bases, with 13 bases left between them. This CDR3 is CASSHLQQGNEQFF. The DNA for the CDR3 is TGTGCCAGCAGCCACCTGCAACAGGGAAATGAGCAGTTCTTC.

V usage is TRBV7-2 and J usage is TRBJ2-7; 9 bases agree with TRBD1. Trimming removed 5 bases from V and 1 base from J; junction bases left unmatched: 6. CDR1 and CDR2 from the germline V gene are SGHTA and FQGNSA. The CDR3 extends over 15 amino acids. As DNA, the CDR3 is TGTGCCAGCAGCCTCTCCGGGACAGGGTCCTACGAGCAGTACTTC. Encoded protein: CASSLSGTGSYEQYF.

The chain has TRBV13 and TRBJ2-3; 8 bases line up with TRBD1. With 5 bases clipped from V and 5 bases from J, the junction kept 6 bases outside the gene matches. Germline V gene sequence: CDR1 PRHDT, CDR2 FYEKMQ (reference sequence). The length of the CDR3 is 14 residues. The CDR3 region is CASSASTGEDTQYF. The CDR3 DNA reads TGTGCCAGCAGCGCGTCGACAGGGGAAGATACGCAGTATTTT.

This chain links TRBV7-9 with TRBJ2-1, with TRBD2 identical over 10 bases. Germline CDR1 reads SEHNR; CDR2 reads FQNEAQ (reference sequence). V lost 4 bases and J lost 7; bases outside the gene matches: 7. The CDR3 is 15 residues long. In nucleotides, the CDR3 is TGTGCCAGCAGCTGGCTAGCGGGAGCTTGGAATGAGCAGTTCTTC. It codes for CASSWLAGAWNEQFF.

This clone was detected only once. The chain carries TRBV4-2 and TRBJ2-1; D is uncertain. The CDR3 loop spans 13 amino acids. V lost 1 base, J lost 10 bases, and 11 bases lay in between. Germline-derived CDR1 and CDR2 are LGHNA and YNFKEQ. CDR3 loop: CASSQVVYEEQFF. For the CDR3, the DNA is TGTGCCAGCAGCCAAGTCGTCTACGAAGAGCAGTTCTTC.

This clone appeared once. The V gene is TRBV11-2, the J gene TRBJ1-2; D remains unclear. CDR1 is SGHAT, CDR2 FQNNGV, per germline. The CDR3 sequence is 15 residues long. The V end was cut by 1 base, the J end by 6 bases, with 15 bases between. Written as DNA, the CDR3 is TGTGCCAGCAGCTTAGGCTGGTCACCCGGGGATGGCTACACCTTC. Translated, it gives CASSLGWSPGDGYTF.

The chain is built from TRBV28 and TRBJ2-7; 9 bases align to TRBD2. CDR1 and CDR2 from the germline V gene are MDHEN and SYDVKM. Trimming removed 2 bases from V and 3 bases from J; junction bases left unmatched: 8. The CDR3 loop spans 16 amino acids. DNA for the CDR3: TGTGCCAGCAGTTTAACGACTAGCGGCCCTTACTACGAGCAGTACTTC. It is translated as CASSLTTSGPYYEQYF. The variable domain in full, completed from reference TRBV28 and TRBJ2-7, reads DVKVTQSSRYLVKRTGEKVFLECVQDMDHENMFWYRQDPGLGLRLIYFSYDVKMKEKGDIPEGYSVSREKKERFSLILESASTNQTSMYLCASSLTTSGPYYEQYFGPGTRLTVT.

In its sample, this clone was seen once. The same CDR3 is also encoded by other DNA sequences in this sample. The chain carries TRBV7-9 and TRBJ2-1, with TRBD2 matching 8 bases. This CDR3 has 16 residues. V dropped 1 base and J dropped 4; count of bases not matched to a gene: 6. Germline CDR1 and CDR2: SEHNR and FQNEAQ (reference sequence). The CDR3 region has the DNA TGTGCCAGCAGCTTAGGGGCGGGAGGACTGTACAATGAGCAGTTCTTC. Amino acids: CASSLGAGGLYNEQFF. The full variable domain, rest sourced from reference TRBV7-9 and TRBJ2-1, is DTGVSQNPRHKITKRGQNVTFRCDPISEHNRLYWYRQTLGQGPEFLTYFQNEAQLEKSRLLSDRFSAERPKGSFSTLEIQRTEQGDSAMYLCASSLGAGGLYNEQFFGPGTRLTVL.